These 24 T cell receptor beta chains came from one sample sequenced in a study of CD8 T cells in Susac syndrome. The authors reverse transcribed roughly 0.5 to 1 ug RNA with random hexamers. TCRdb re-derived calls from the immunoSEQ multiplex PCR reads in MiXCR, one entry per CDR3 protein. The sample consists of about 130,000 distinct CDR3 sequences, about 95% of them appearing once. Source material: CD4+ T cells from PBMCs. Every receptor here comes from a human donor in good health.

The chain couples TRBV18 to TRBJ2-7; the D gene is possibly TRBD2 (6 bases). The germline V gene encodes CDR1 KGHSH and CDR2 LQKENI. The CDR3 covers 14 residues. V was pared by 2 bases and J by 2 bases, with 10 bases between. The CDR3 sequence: CASSPGSGAYEQYF. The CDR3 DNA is TGTGCCAGCTCACCAGGTAGCGGCGCCTACGAGCAGTACTTC.

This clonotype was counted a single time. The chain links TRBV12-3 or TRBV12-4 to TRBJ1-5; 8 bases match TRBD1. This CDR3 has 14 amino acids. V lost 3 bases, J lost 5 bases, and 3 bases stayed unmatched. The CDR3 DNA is TGTGCCAGCAGTTTTCAGGGGGCGTATCAGCCCCAGCATTTT. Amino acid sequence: CASSFQGAYQPQHF.

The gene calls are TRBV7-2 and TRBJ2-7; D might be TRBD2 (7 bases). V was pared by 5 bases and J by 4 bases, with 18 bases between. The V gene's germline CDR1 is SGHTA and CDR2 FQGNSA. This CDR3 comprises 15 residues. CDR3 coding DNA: TGTGCCAGCAGCCCCAGGGGTCCGGGGGGTTACGAGCAGTACTTC. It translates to CASSPRGPGGYEQYF.

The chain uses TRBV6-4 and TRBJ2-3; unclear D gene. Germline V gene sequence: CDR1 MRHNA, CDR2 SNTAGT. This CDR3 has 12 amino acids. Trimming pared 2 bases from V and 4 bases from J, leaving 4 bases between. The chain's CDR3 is CASSDRADTQYF. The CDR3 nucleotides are TGTGCCAGCAGTGACAGGGCAGATACGCAGTATTTT.

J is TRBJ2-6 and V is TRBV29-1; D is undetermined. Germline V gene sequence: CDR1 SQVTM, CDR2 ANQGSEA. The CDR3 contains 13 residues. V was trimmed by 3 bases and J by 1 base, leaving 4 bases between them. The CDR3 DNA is TGCAGCGTTGACAAGTCTGGGGCCAACGTCCTGACTTTC. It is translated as CSVDKSGANVLTF.

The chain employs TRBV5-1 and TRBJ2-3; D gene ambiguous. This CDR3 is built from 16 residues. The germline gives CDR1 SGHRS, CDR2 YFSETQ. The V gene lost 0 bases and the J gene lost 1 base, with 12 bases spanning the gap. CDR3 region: CASSLDMVGRTDTQYF. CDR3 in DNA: TGCGCCAGCAGCTTGGATATGGTTGGACGCACAGATACGCAGTATTTT. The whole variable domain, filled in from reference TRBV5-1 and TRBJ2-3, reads KAGVTQTPRYLIKTRGQQVTLSCSPISGHRSVSWYQQTPGQGLQFLFEYFSETQRNKGNFPGRFSGRQFSNSRSEMNVSTLELGDSALYLCASSLDMVGRTDTQYFGPGTRLTVL.

The CDR3 here is CASSLRTGPYEQYF. The CDR3 DNA sequence: TGTGCCAGCAGTCTAAGGACAGGGCCCTACGAGCAGTACTTC. The chain is built from TRBV28 and TRBJ2-7; 8 bases agree with TRBD1. With 5 bases clipped from V and 2 bases from J, the junction kept 5 bases outside the gene matches. The CDR3 has 14 amino acids. CDR1 and CDR2 from the germline V gene are MDHEN and SYDVKM.

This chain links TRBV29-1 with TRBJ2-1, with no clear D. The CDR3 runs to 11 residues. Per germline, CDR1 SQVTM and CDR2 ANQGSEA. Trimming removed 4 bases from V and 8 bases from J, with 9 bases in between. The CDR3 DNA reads TGCAGCGTTGCCCCTTTCGATGAGCAGTTCTTC. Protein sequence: CSVAPFDEQFF.

As DNA, the CDR3 is TGTGCCAGCAGTTCCACAGGGAACACTGAAGCTTTCTTT. Amino acids: CASSSTGNTEAFF. The V call is TRBV6-2 or TRBV6-3, the J call TRBJ1-1, with D possibly TRBD1 on 5 matching bases. The CDR3 has 13 amino acids. Germline CDR1 reads MNHEY; CDR2 reads SVGEGT. V lost 4 bases and J 1 base, leaving 7 bases between the germline ends.

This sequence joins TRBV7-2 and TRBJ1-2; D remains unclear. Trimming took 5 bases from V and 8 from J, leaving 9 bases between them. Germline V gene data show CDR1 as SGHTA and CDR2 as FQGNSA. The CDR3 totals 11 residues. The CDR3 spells CASSLVVGYTF. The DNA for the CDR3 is TGTGCCAGCAGCCTAGTAGTCGGCTACACCTTC.

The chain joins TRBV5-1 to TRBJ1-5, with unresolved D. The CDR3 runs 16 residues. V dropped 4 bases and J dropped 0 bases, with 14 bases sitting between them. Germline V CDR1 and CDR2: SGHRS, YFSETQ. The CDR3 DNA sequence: TGCGCCAGCAGCCCAAACCCGAGTGGTAGCAATCAGCCCCAGCATTTT. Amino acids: CASSPNPSGSNQPQHF.

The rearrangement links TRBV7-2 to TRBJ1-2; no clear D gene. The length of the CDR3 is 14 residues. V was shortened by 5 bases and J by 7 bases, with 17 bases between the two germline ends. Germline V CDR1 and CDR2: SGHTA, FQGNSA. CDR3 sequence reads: CASSPRGGSGGYTF. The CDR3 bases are TGTGCCAGCAGCCCGAGAGGAGGGAGTGGTGGCTACACCTTC.

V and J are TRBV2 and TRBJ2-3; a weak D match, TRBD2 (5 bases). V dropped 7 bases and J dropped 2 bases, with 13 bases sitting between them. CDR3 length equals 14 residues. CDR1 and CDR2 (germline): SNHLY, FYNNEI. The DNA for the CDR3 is TGTGCCAGCAAGAGGGCCGTCACCACAGATACGCAGTATTTT. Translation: CASKRAVTTDTQYF.

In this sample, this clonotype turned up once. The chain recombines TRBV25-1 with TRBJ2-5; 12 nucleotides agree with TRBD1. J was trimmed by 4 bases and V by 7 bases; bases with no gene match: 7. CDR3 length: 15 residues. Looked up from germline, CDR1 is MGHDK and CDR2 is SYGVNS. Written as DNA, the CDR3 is TGTGCCAGCACTGTGGCGGGACAGGGGGCAGAGACCCAGTACTTC. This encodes CASTVAGQGAETQYF.

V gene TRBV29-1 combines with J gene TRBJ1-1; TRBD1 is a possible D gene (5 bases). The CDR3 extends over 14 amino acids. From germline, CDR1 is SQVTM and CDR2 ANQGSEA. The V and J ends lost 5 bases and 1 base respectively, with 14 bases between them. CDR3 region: CSVKLTAWNTEAFF. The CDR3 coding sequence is TGCAGCGTTAAACTGACAGCCTGGAACACTGAAGCTTTCTTT. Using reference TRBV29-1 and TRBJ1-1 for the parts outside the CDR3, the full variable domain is SAVISQKPSRDICQRGTSLTIQCQVDSQVTMMFWYRQQPGQSLTLIATANQGSEATYESGFVIDKFPISRPNLTFSTLTVSNMSPEDSSIYLCSVKLTAWNTEAFFGQGTRLTVV.

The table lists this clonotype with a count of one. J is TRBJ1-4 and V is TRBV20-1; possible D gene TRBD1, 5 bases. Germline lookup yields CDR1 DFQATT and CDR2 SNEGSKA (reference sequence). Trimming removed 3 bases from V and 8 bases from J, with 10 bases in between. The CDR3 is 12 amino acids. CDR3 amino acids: CSASLGGEKLFF. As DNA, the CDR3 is TGCAGTGCTAGTCTTGGGGGGGAAAAACTGTTTTTT.

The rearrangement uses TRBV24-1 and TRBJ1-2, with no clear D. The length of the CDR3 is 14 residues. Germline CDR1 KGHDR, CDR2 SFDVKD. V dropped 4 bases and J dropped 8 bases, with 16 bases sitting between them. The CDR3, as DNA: TGTGCCACCAGTGACCCCCCTAAGCAGTCCGGCTACACCTTC. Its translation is CATSDPPKQSGYTF.

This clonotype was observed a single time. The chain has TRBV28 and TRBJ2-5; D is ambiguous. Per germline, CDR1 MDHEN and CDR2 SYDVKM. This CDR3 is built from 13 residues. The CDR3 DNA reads TGTGGAATCGAGGACCGAACTTCAGAGACCCAGTACTTC. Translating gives CGIEDRTSETQYF.

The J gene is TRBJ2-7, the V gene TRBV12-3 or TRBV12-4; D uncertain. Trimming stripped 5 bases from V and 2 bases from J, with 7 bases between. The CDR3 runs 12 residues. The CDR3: CASSNGPYEQYF. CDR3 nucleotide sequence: TGTGCCAGCAGTAACGGACCCTACGAGCAGTACTTC.

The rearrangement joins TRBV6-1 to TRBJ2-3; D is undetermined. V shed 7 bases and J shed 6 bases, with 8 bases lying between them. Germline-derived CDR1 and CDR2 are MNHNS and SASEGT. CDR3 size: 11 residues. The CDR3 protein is CASTSSDTQYF. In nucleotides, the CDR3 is TGTGCCAGCACCTCCAGCGATACGCAGTATTTT.

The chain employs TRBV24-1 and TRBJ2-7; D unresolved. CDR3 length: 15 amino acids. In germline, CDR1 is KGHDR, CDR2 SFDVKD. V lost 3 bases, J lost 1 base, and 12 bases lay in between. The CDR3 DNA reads TGTGCCACCAGTGATCCATTCGAGAGGTCCTACGAGCAGTACTTC. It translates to CATSDPFERSYEQYF.

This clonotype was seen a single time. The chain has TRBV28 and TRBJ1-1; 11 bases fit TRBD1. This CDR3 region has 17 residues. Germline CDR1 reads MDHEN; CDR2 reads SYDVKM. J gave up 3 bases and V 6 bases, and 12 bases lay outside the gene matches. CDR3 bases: TGTGCCAGCAGCCTCCGGACAGGGGGCTTAATGGACACTGAAGCTTTCTTT. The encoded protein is CASSLRTGGLMDTEAFF.

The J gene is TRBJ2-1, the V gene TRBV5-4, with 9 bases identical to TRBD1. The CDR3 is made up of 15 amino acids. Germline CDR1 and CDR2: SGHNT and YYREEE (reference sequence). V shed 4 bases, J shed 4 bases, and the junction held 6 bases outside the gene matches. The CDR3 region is CASSTRQGVYNEQFF. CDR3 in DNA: TGTGCCAGCAGCACCAGACAGGGGGTGTACAATGAGCAGTTCTTC. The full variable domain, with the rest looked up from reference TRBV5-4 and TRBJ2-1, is ETGVTQSPTHLIKTRGQQVTLRCSSQSGHNTVSWYQQALGQGPQFIFQYYREEENGRGNFPPRFSGLQFPNYSSELNVNALELDDSALYLCASSTRQGVYNEQFFGPGTRLTVL.

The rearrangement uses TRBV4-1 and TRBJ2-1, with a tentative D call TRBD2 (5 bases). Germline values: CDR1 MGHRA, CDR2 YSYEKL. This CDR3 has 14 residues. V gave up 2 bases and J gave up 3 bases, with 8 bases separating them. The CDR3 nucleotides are TGCGCCAGCAGCCAAAGCGGCTACTACAATGAGCAGTTCTTC. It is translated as CASSQSGYYNEQFF.